This T cell receptor beta chain was captured by sequencing in a study of identical twins. The sample holds a few counts of this clonotype. The CDR3 is made up of 16 amino acids. Looked up from germline, CDR1 is SGHDN and CDR2 is FVKESK. The V and J ends lost 1 base and 4 bases respectively, with 16 bases between them. From the 5' RACE reads, TCRdb called clonotypes with MiXCR, one entry per CDR3 protein. The sample contains roughly 630,000 distinct CDR3 sequences, about 7.6% of which appear only once. This same sample was also taken into another study, of yellow fever vaccine responses in identical twins.

The genes are TRBV14 and TRBJ1-2; possible D gene TRBD1, 6 bases. Sequencing used PBMCs. The sequence came from a woman under 30 in good health. The CDR3 spells CASSQVSRTALYGYTF. CDR3 sequence (DNA): TGTGCCAGCAGCCAAGTCAGTCGGACAGCCCTCTATGGCTACACCTTC.